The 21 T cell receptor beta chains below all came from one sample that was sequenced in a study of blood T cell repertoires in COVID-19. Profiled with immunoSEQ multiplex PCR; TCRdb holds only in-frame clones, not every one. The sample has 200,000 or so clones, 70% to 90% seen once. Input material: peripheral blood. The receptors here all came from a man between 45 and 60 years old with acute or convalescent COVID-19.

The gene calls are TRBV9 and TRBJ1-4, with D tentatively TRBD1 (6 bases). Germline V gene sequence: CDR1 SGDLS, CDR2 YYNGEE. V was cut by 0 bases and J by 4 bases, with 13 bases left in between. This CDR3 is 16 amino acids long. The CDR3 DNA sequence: TGTGCCAGCAGCGTAGGCAGGGGTTACTATAATGAAAAACTGTTTTTT. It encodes CASSVGRGYYNEKLFF.

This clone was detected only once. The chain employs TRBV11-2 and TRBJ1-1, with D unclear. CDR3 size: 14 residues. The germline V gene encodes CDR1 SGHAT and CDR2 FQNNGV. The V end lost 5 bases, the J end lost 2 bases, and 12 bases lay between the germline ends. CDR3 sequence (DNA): TGTGCCAGCAGCCGACGCCAGGCCAACACTGAAGCTTTCTTT. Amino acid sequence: CASSRRQANTEAFF.

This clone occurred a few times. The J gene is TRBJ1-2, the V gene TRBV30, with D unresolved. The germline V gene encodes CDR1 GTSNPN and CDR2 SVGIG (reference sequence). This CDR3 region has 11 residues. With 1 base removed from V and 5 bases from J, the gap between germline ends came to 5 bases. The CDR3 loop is CAWSGNYGYTF. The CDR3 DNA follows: TGTGCCTGGAGTGGTAATTATGGCTACACCTTC.

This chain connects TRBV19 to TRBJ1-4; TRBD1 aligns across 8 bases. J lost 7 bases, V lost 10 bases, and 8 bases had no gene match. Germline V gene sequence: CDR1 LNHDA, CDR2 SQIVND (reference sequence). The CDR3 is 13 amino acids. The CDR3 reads CATNRDRGEKLFF. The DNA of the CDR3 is TGTGCCACTAACAGAGACAGGGGTGAAAAACTGTTTTTT. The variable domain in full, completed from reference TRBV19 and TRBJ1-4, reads DGGITQSPKYLFRKEGQNVTLSCEQNLNHDAMYWYRQDPGQGLRLIYYSQIVNDFQKGDIAEGYSVSREKKESFPLTVTSAQKNPTAFYLCATNRDRGEKLFFGSGTQLSVL.

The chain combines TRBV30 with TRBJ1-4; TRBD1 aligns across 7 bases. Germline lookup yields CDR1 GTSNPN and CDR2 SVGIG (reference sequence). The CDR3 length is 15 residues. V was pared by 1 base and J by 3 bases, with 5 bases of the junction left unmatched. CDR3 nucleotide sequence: TGTGCCTGGAGTGCTAAGGGGGCTGCTAATGAAAAACTGTTTTTT. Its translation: CAWSAKGAANEKLFF.

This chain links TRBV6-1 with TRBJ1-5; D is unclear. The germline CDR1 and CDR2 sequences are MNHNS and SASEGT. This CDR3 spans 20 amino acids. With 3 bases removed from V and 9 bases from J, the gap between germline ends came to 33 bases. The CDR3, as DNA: TGTGCCAGCAGTGATCGGATTCAAAATCCGGGGAATATCATCTTGCGGCCCCAGCATTTT. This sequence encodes CASSDRIQNPGNIILRPQHF.

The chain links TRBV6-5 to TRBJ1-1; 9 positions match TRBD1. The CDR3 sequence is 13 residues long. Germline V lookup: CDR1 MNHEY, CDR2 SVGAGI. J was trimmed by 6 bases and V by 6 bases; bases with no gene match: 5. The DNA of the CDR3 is TGTGCCAGCAGACCACAGGGGGCGGCTGAAGCTTTCTTT. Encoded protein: CASRPQGAAEAFF.

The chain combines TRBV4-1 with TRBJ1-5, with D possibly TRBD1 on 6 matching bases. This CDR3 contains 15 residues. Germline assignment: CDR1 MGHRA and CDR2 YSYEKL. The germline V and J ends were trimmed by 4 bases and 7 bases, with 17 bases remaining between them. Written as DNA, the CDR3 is TGCGCCAGCAGCCCCCTGAGGGGGGGGGACCAGCCCCAGCATTTT. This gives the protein CASSPLRGGDQPQHF.

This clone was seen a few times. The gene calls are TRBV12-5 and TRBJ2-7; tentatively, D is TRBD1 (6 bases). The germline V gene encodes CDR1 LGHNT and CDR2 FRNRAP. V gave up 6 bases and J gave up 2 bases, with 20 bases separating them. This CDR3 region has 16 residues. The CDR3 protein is CASGQSGTQATYEQYF. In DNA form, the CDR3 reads TGTGCTAGTGGCCAATCCGGGACACAGGCCACCTACGAGCAGTACTTC.

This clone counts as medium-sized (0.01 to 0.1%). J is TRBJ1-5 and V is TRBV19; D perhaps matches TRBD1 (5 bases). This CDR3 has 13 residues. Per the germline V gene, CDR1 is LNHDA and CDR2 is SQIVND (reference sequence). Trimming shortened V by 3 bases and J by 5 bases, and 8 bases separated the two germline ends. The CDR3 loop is CASSMTDYQPQHF. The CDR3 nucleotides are TGTGCCAGTAGTATGACAGATTATCAGCCCCAGCATTTT.

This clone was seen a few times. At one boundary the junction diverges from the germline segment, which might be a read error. Written as DNA, the CDR3 is TGTGCCAGTAGTGCCGGGGGGGGACAGCAGAACTTC. As protein: CASSAGGGQQNF. The chain couples TRBV19 to TRBJ2-7; a possible D gene is TRBD2 (8 bases). This CDR3 region has 12 residues. Germline-derived CDR1 and CDR2 are LNHDA and SQIVND (reference sequence).

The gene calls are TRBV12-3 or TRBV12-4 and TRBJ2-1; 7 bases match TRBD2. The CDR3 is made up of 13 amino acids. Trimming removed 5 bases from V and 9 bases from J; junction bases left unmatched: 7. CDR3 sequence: CASSQGLVVEQFF. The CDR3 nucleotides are TGTGCCAGCAGTCAAGGACTAGTTGTTGAGCAGTTCTTC.

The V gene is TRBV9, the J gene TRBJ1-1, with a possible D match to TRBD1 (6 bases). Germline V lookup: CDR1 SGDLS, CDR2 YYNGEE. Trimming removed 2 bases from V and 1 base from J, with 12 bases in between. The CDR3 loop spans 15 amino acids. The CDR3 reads CASSVRGGSNTEAFF. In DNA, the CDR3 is TGTGCCAGCAGCGTGCGAGGGGGTTCGAACACTGAAGCTTTCTTT.

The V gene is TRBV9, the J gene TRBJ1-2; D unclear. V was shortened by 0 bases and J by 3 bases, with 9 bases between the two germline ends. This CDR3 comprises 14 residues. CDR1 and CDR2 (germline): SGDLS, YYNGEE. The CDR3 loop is CASSVGGQDYGYTF. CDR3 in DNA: TGTGCCAGCAGCGTAGGAGGGCAGGACTATGGCTACACCTTC.

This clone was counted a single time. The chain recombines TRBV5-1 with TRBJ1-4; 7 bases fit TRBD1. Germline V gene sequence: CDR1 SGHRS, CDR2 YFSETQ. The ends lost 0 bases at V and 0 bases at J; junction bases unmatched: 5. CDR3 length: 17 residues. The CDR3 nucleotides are TGCGCCAGCAGCTTGGCTAGGGGGCCCGCAACTAATGAAAAACTGTTTTTT. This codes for CASSLARGPATNEKLFF.

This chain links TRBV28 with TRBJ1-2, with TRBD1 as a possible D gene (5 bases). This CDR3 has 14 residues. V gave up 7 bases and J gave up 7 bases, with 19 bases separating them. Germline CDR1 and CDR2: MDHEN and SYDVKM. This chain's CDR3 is CASTPPGEEGGYTF. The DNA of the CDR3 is TGTGCCAGCACCCCTCCGGGGGAAGAGGGTGGCTACACCTTC.

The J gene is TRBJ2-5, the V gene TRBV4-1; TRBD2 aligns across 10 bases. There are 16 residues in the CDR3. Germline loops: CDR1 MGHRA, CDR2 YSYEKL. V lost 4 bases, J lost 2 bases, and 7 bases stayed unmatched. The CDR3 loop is CASSRSRLAGQETQYF. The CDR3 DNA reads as TGCGCCAGCAGCCGATCTCGACTAGCGGGTCAAGAGACCCAGTACTTC.

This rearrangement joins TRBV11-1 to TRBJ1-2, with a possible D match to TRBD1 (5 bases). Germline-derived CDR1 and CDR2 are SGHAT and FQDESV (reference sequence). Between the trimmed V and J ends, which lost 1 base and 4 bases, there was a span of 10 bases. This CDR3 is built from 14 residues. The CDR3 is CASSLGQGGYGYTF. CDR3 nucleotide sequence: TGTGCCAGCAGCTTAGGGCAGGGCGGCTATGGCTACACCTTC.

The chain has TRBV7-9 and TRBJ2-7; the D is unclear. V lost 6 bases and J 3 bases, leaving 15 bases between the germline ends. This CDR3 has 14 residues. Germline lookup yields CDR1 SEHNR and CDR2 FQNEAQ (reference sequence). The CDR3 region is CASSPTPPGYEQYF. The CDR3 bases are TGTGCCAGCAGTCCCACTCCTCCGGGCTACGAGCAGTACTTC. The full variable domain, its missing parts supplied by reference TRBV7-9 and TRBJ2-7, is DTGVSQNPRHKITKRGQNVTFRCDPISEHNRLYWYRQTLGQGPEFLTYFQNEAQLEKSRLLSDRFSAERPKGSFSTLEIQRTEQGDSAMYLCASSPTPPGYEQYFGPGTRLTVT.

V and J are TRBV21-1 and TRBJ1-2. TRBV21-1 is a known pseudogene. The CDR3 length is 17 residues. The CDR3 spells CASGDTGARGTNYGYTF. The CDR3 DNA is TGTGCCAGCGGCGACACTGGGGCGCGGGGCACTAACTATGGCTACACCTTC.

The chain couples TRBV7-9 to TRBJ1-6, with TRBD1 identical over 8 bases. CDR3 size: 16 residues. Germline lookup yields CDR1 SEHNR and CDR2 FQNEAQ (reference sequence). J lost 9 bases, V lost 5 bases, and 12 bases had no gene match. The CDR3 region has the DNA TGTGCCAGCAGCCAGAGCTTTGGACAGGGAGGTTCACCCCTCCACTTT. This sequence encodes CASSQSFGQGGSPLHF.